This TCR beta chain was captured in a study of blood T cell repertoires in COVID-19. The CDR3 consists of 15 residues. CDR1 and CDR2 (germline): SGHRS, YFSETQ. Germline trimming cut 3 bases from V and 10 bases from J; bases unmatched to any gene: 6. The assay was immunoSEQ multiplex PCR, and TCRdb's table has in-frame clones only and misses some. The data hold 330,000 or so clones, with roughly 90% observed a single time. This clonotype was obtained from a woman younger than 45 who had recovered from COVID-19. V gene TRBV5-1 combines with J gene TRBJ2-1; the match to TRBD2 covers 14 bases. The sequenced material came from PBMCs or T cells enriched from blood (not recorded which). CDR3 amino acids: CASSSTSGGAREQFF. The CDR3 DNA follows: TGCGCCAGCAGCTCGACTAGCGGGGGGGCTCGAGAGCAGTTCTTC.